In its sample, the clone carrying this T cell receptor beta chain was seen once. Assay used: immunoSEQ multiplex PCR; TCRdb lists only in-frame clones, some missing. The data contain 270,000 or so clones, more than 65% of them singletons. These data come from a study of blood T cell repertoires in COVID-19. V lost 2 bases and J 4 bases, leaving 15 bases between the germline ends. Germline V gene data show CDR1 as MNHEY and CDR2 as SMNVEV (reference sequence). The CDR3 consists of 16 residues. The J gene is TRBJ1-5, the V gene TRBV27; a weak D match, TRBD1 (5 bases). Sample: PBMCs or T cells enriched from blood (not recorded which). The clonotype originates from a man in his fifties or sixties who had recovered from COVID-19. CDR3 in amino acids: CASSLRGRARNQPQHF. CDR3 nucleotide sequence: TGTGCCAGCAGTTTAAGGGGCAGGGCAAGAAATCAGCCCCAGCATTTT.